The text below deals with one T cell receptor (beta chain). The CDR3 sequence is 16 residues long. Germline CDR1 reads SGHDT; CDR2 reads YYEEEE. V was trimmed by 3 bases and J by 4 bases, leaving 16 bases between them. This entry is derived from a study of shared clonotypes between healthy human individuals. The input for sorted-subset replicate PCRs was approximately 210 ng DNA, some 30,000 T cell genomes. Assay: immunoSEQ multiplex PCR; the TCRdb copy retains only in-frame clones and omits some. The sample yields some 2,500,000 clones, less than 95% seen once. Source material: naive CD4+ T cells from PBMCs. Subset noted: CD45RA+ positively selected. The TCR was taken from a young man in good health. Some clones in this sample may be carry-over from other donors' samples. This chain connects TRBV5-6 to TRBJ2-2; perhaps D is TRBD1 or TRBD2 (5 bases each). In DNA form, the CDR3 reads TGTGCCAGCAGCTCGCCGTCCGGGACGATCACCGGGGAGCTGTTTTTT. This sequence encodes CASSSPSGTITGELFF.